Listed here are 3 T cell receptor beta chains from one sample, sequenced in a study of T cell responses to AZD1222 COVID-19 vaccine. Using immunoSEQ multiplex PCR, the repertoire was profiled, and TCRdb retains in-frame clones only, with some absent. Of 100,000 to 150,000 clones in the sample, 75% to 95% were seen once. The starting material was peripheral blood, obtained 28 days after the second AZD1222 dose. These receptors were obtained from an adult who received the AZD1222 COVID-19 vaccine.

V usage is TRBV10-3 and J usage is TRBJ1-5, with D possibly TRBD1 on 6 matching bases. Looked up from germline, CDR1 is ENHRY and CDR2 is SYGVKD. V was pared by 6 bases and J by 0 bases, with 9 bases between. CDR3 length equals 14 residues. The CDR3 bases are TGTGCCATCAGGGACAGATATAGCAATCAGCCCCAGCATTTT. Encoded protein: CAIRDRYSNQPQHF.

This clone was picked up one time. The CDR3 region is CASSSRRPGRTNYEQYV. The CDR3 coding sequence is TGTGCCAGCAGCTCCCGAAGGCCGGGACGAACGAACTACGAGCAGTACGTC. The V gene is TRBV7-8, the J gene TRBJ2-7; TRBD1 or TRBD2 may be the D gene (5 bases each). The CDR3 covers 17 residues. Looked up from germline, CDR1 is SGHVS and CDR2 is FQNEAQ. With 4 bases removed from V and 3 bases from J, the gap between germline ends came to 22 bases.

This clone appeared a few times. The gene calls are TRBV7-2 and TRBJ1-1; D uncertain. Trimming took 1 base from V and 1 from J, leaving 4 bases between them. Germline-derived CDR1 and CDR2 are SGHTA and FQGNSA. CDR3 length: 13 amino acids. DNA for the CDR3: TGTGCCAGCAGCTTAGTAGGGAACACTGAAGCTTTCTTT. Translated: CASSLVGNTEAFF.